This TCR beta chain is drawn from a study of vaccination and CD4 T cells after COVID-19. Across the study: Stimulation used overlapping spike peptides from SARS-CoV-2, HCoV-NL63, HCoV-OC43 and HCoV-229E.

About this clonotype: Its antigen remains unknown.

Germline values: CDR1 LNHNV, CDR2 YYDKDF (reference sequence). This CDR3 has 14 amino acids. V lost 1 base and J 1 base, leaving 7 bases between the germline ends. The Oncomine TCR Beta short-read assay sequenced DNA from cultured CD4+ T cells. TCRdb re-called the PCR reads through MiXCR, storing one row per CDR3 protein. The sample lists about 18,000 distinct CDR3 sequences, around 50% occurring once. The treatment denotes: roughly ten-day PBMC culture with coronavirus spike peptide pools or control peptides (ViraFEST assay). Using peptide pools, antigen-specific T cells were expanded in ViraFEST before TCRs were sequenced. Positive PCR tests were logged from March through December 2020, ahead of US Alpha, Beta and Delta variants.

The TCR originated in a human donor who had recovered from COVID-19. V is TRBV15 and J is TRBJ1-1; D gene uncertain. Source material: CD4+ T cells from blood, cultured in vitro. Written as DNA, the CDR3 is TGTGCCACCAGCAGAGGGTGGGGGAACACTGAAGCTTTCTTT. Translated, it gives CATSRGWGNTEAFF.